One sample yielded the 26 T cell receptor beta chains listed below, sequenced in a study of shared T cell receptors in the human thymus. TCRdb's copy holds only in-frame clones and misses some; the assay was immunoSEQ multiplex PCR. The table has hundreds of thousands of clones, 95% seen once. The source material was thymocytes. The receptors come from a human donor.

This rearrangement joins TRBV5-1 to TRBJ1-1; possibly TRBD1 for D (5 bases). The germline V gene encodes CDR1 SGHRS and CDR2 YFSETQ. Deletions cut 4 bases from V and 0 bases from J, with 19 bases between. The CDR3 extends over 17 amino acids. DNA for the CDR3: TGCGCCAGCAGCCCAGGGCCTACCCTTTGGATGAACACTGAAGCTTTCTTT. It translates to CASSPGPTLWMNTEAFF.

The chain employs TRBV14 and TRBJ2-1; TRBD2 matches at 11 bases. CDR3 length equals 20 residues. Germline loops: CDR1 SGHDN, CDR2 FVKESK. V lost 1 base, J lost 0 bases, and 11 bases stayed unmatched. The CDR3 bases are TGTGCCAGCAGCCAAGGGGGTTCGAGTAGCGGGAGGGCCTCCTACAATGAGCAGTTCTTC. This encodes CASSQGGSSSGRASYNEQFF.

The V call is TRBV19, the J call TRBJ1-5; D not certain. The CDR3 totals 14 residues. Trimming stripped 6 bases from V and 9 bases from J, with 18 bases between. CDR1 and CDR2 (germline): LNHDA, SQIVND (reference sequence). The CDR3 protein is CASSPHPGRGPQHF. The CDR3 region has the DNA TGTGCCAGTAGCCCCCATCCCGGGCGGGGGCCCCAGCATTTT.

The genes are TRBV12-5 and TRBJ1-2, with 7 bases matching TRBD1. V was pared by 5 bases and J by 1 base, with 4 bases of the junction left unmatched. The CDR3 totals 14 residues. Germline-derived CDR1 and CDR2 are LGHNT and FRNRAP. The CDR3 loop reads CASGATGDNYGYTF. In DNA, the CDR3 is TGTGCTAGTGGTGCCACAGGGGATAACTATGGCTACACCTTC.

The V and J genes are TRBV7-6 and TRBJ2-2; D remains unclear. The CDR3 is made up of 15 amino acids. The V end lost 1 base, the J end lost 0 bases, and 6 bases lay between the germline ends. Germline CDR1 reads SGHVS; CDR2 reads FNYEAQ. The CDR3 here is CASSLEATNTGELFF. In nucleotides, the CDR3 is TGTGCCAGCAGCTTAGAGGCCACGAACACCGGGGAGCTGTTTTTT.

This clone has just one count. The chain uses TRBV11-3 and TRBJ2-2, with D tentatively TRBD1 or TRBD2 (5 bases each). Trimming removed 3 bases from V and 2 bases from J, with 16 bases in between. CDR3 length: 17 residues. Germline V gene sequence: CDR1 SGHNT, CDR2 YENEEA. CDR3 sequence reads: CASSLGYPGPNTGELFF. The CDR3 coding sequence is TGTGCCAGCAGCTTGGGCTATCCGGGACCTAACACCGGGGAGCTGTTTTTT.

This chain uses TRBV6-5 with TRBJ1-3; maybe TRBD1 (5 bases). The CDR3 sequence is 15 residues long. V was clipped by 5 bases and J by 0 bases, with 11 bases between them. Germline CDR1 reads MNHEY; CDR2 reads SVGAGI. The CDR3 sequence is CASSPDRFSGNTIYF. In DNA, the CDR3 is TGTGCCAGCAGTCCCGACAGATTCTCTGGAAACACCATATATTTT.

This clone was seen just once. The chain uses TRBV5-8 and TRBJ1-5; unclear D gene. Trimming pared 4 bases from V and 5 bases from J, leaving 16 bases between. Per the germline V gene, CDR1 is SGHTS and CDR2 is YDEGEE. CDR3 length: 15 residues. The CDR3 protein is CASSPSFEGDQPQHF. CDR3 sequence (DNA): TGTGCCAGCAGCCCCTCGTTCGAGGGCGATCAGCCCCAGCATTTT.

The gene calls are TRBV11-2 and TRBJ2-5, with D perhaps given as TRBD1 or TRBD2 (5 bases each). Germline CDR1 SGHAT, CDR2 FQNNGV. V was trimmed by 5 bases and J by 3 bases, leaving 13 bases between them. This CDR3 spans 14 amino acids. CDR3 sequence: CASSLGTIEETQYF. The CDR3, as DNA: TGTGCCAGCAGCCTCGGGACGATCGAAGAGACCCAGTACTTC.

The V and J genes are TRBV19 and TRBJ2-1; 8 nucleotides align to TRBD2. CDR1 is LNHDA, CDR2 SQIVND, per germline (reference sequence). The CDR3 has 19 amino acids. Trimming cost V 1 base and J 6 bases; bases outside gene matches: 17. CDR3 coding DNA: TGTGCCAGTAGTATAGTGGGCTACATAGCGGGAAGGTCGATCAATGAGCAGTTCTTC. It translates to CASSIVGYIAGRSINEQFF.

V usage is TRBV28 and J usage is TRBJ2-3; D not resolved. Germline V lookup: CDR1 MDHEN, CDR2 SYDVKM. CDR3 length: 17 residues. Trimming took 2 bases from V and 0 from J, leaving 15 bases between them. DNA for the CDR3: TGTGCCAGCAGTTTAGGGCTGGGTCCCGTTAGCACAGATACGCAGTATTTT. Its protein product is CASSLGLGPVSTDTQYF.

This rearrangement joins TRBV25-1 to TRBJ1-4; D call uncertain. Germline CDR1 and CDR2: MGHDK and SYGVNS. The CDR3 is made up of 13 amino acids. Between the trimmed V and J ends, which lost 4 bases and 8 bases, there was a span of 11 bases. DNA for the CDR3: TGTGCCAGCAGTGCGGACCGAGTCGAAAAACTGTTTTTT. It yields the protein CASSADRVEKLFF. Full variable domain (missing parts from reference TRBV25-1 and TRBJ1-4): EADIYQTPRYLVIGTGKKITLECSQTMGHDKMYWYQQDPGMELHLIHYSYGVNSTEKGDLSSESTVSRIRTEHFPLTLESARPSHTSQYLCASSADRVEKLFFGSGTQLSVL.

The chain uses TRBV7-2 and TRBJ1-1, with 9 nucleotides matching TRBD1. With V trimmed by 6 bases and J by 1 base, 0 bases remained unmatched. The germline CDR1 and CDR2 sequences are SGHTA and FQGNSA. The length of the CDR3 is 13 residues. CDR3 DNA: TGTGCCAGCAGGGGACAGGGGAACACTGAAGCTTTCTTT. Residues: CASRGQGNTEAFF.

The count of this clone is one. The V call is TRBV9, the J call TRBJ2-7; 11 bases are a match to TRBD1. Germline V gene lookup returns CDR1 SGDLS and CDR2 YYNGEE. The CDR3 totals 14 residues. Losses at the gene ends were 3 bases for V and 7 bases for J; bases not matched to a gene: 6. CDR3 bases: TGTGCCAGCAGCGATGGACAGGGGGCGCGTGAGCAGTACTTC. This gives the protein CASSDGQGAREQYF.

This clone was found once. The V and J genes are TRBV4-3 and TRBJ2-1; tentatively, D is TRBD2 (6 bases). Looked up from germline, CDR1 is LGHNA and CDR2 is YSLEER. The ends were cut back, 3 bases at V and 0 bases at J, with 15 bases in the middle. The CDR3 is 17 amino acids. The CDR3 protein is CASSHGTPISSYNEQFF. The CDR3 DNA reads TGCGCCAGCAGCCACGGGACTCCTATTAGCTCCTACAATGAGCAGTTCTTC.

This CDR3 is CASTFTASGVRGQYF. CDR3 bases: TGTGCCAGCACCTTTACTGCTAGCGGGGTCCGGGGGCAGTACTTC. The genes are TRBV11-2 and TRBJ2-7; TRBD2 matches 9 bases. With 7 bases clipped from V and 9 bases from J, the junction kept 16 bases outside the gene matches. Germline-derived CDR1 and CDR2 are SGHAT and FQNNGV. CDR3 length: 15 residues.

In DNA, the CDR3 is TGTGCCAGCAGTTTAGGCACAATGGGGCAGTTCTTC. Translating it yields CASSLGTMGQFF. The genes are TRBV28 and TRBJ2-1; unclear D gene. V lost 2 bases and J lost 12, with 11 bases in between. Germline-derived CDR1 and CDR2 are MDHEN and SYDVKM. The CDR3 is made up of 12 amino acids.

The rearrangement joins TRBV28 to TRBJ1-5, with D unresolved. CDR3 length: 16 amino acids. CDR1 MDHEN and CDR2 SYDVKM come from the germline V gene. Trimming removed 7 bases at V and 4 bases at J, with 20 bases between. This CDR3 reads CASTLGSGGRNQPQHF. The CDR3, as DNA: TGTGCCAGCACCTTGGGTTCCGGAGGGAGAAATCAGCCCCAGCATTTT.

In DNA, the CDR3 is TGCAGCGTTGCGGGGTCGACAGGGCGAACCTACAATGAGCAGTTCTTC. The encoded protein is CSVAGSTGRTYNEQFF. This chain joins TRBV29-1 and TRBJ2-1; 7 nucleotides align to TRBD1. Trimming took 4 bases from V and 2 from J; bases not matched to a gene: 11. The CDR3 contains 16 residues. Germline V gene data show CDR1 as SQVTM and CDR2 as ANQGSEA.

Regarding this clone: No conserved phenylalanine or tryptophan is present at the end of the CDR3, so a read error is the likely explanation. It is unclear where the CDR3 begins or ends on the DNA, so no DNA is shown, and the CDR3 is as TCRdb lists it. This chain connects TRBV7-9 to TRBJ1-1. In germline, CDR1 is SEHNR, CDR2 FQNEAQ (reference sequence). The CDR3 numbers 12 amino acids, ends counted. The CDR3 here is CASSLGEVDSSV.

The J gene is TRBJ1-2, the V gene TRBV25-1; D not resolved. Trimming pared 3 bases from V and 10 bases from J, leaving 9 bases between. In germline, CDR1 is MGHDK, CDR2 SYGVNS. The CDR3 has 11 residues. The CDR3 here is CASSEDRNYTF. The CDR3 DNA is TGTGCCAGCAGTGAGGACCGGAACTACACCTTC.

The rearrangement joins TRBV12-5 to TRBJ1-5, with 10 positions matching TRBD1. The CDR3 is 14 residues long. CDR1 and CDR2 from the germline V gene are LGHNT and FRNRAP. V was clipped by 7 bases and J by 4 bases; unmatched bases: 4. CDR3 nucleotide sequence: TGTGCTAGTGCCCCGGGACAGGGGAATCAGCCCCAGCATTTT. Its protein is CASAPGQGNQPQHF.

This clone has just one count. J is TRBJ2-2 and V is TRBV5-4, with D possibly matching TRBD2 (6 bases). This CDR3 has 16 residues. Between the trimmed V and J ends, which lost 0 bases and 7 bases, there was a span of 16 bases. Germline V gene sequence: CDR1 SGHNT, CDR2 YYREEE (reference sequence). The CDR3 region has the DNA TGTGCCAGCAGCTTGGACCCCCGGAGGGCCCACGGGGAGCTGTTTTTT. It translates to CASSLDPRRAHGELFF.

The J gene is TRBJ1-1, the V gene TRBV19; TRBD1 might be the D (6 bases). V was cut by 5 bases and J by 4 bases, with 17 bases left in between. Germline V gives CDR1 LNHDA, CDR2 SQIVND (reference sequence). The CDR3 runs to 15 residues. The CDR3 DNA reads as TGTGCCAGTAGTTCACGATCCCGGGACATCACTGAAGCTTTCTTT. This gives the protein CASSSRSRDITEAFF.

The chain joins TRBV29-1 to TRBJ2-3, with D possibly TRBD1 on 6 matching bases. Germline CDR1 reads SQVTM; CDR2 reads ANQGSEA. V lost 6 bases to trimming and J lost 1 base, with 20 bases between them. The CDR3 contains 16 residues. Written as DNA, the CDR3 is TGCAGCGTCGCGACAGGCCTGGCGAAGGGCACAGATACGCAGTATTTT. Its protein is CSVATGLAKGTDTQYF.

This clone was found once. The chain joins TRBV5-6 to TRBJ1-2; 12 positions agree with TRBD1. The germline gives CDR1 SGHDT, CDR2 YYEEEE. V lost 4 bases, J lost 7 bases, and 17 bases stayed unmatched. The CDR3 extends over 18 amino acids. CDR3 sequence reads: CASSLVRDRGLKSPGYTF. The DNA of the CDR3 is TGTGCCAGCAGCCTCGTCCGGGACAGGGGGCTAAAGTCCCCTGGCTACACCTTC.